There are many counts of the clone carrying this T cell receptor beta chain. These data belong to a study of T cells after yellow fever vaccination. Across the study: Fractions with few cells were prepared using SMART-Seq v4 Ultra Low Input.

The CDR3 loop spans 17 amino acids. The V end lost 0 bases, the J end lost 8 bases, and 20 bases lay between the germline ends. CDR1 and CDR2 from the germline V gene are SGHKS and YYEKEE (reference sequence). Using its own MiXCR run on the 5' RACE reads, TCRdb lists one record per CDR3 protein. The table includes over 20,000 distinct CDR3 sequences, around 5.5% detected once. Findings and limits, study-wide: Post-booster repertoires contained most primary-vaccination clones again (around 97% CD4, about 90% CD8).

The source was PBMCs, either bulk or a sorted T-cell subset (CD4+, CD8+, memory, or dextramer-sorted; not recorded which), collected 15 days after the yellow fever booster vaccination. V and J are TRBV5-5 and TRBJ1-4; perhaps TRBD1 as D (6 bases). The origin of this receptor is a man aged 25 to 40 who received the YFV17D yellow fever vaccine. The DNA for the CDR3 is TGTGCCAGCAGCTTGGAGGTTAAGGGGGTTCGGTACGAAAAACTGTTTTTT. Encoded protein: CASSLEVKGVRYEKLFF.